The clone carrying this T cell receptor (beta chain) showed up just a few times. As yet, its antigen is unknown. This sample is part of a study of response to subunit inactivated influenza vaccine. In TCRdb, the RT-PCR reads were re-called with MiXCR into one record per CDR3 protein. The sample has hundreds of thousands of distinct CDR3 sequences, around 16% seen once; the top ten hold 11%. General study points: The study's authors posited that every seasonal influenza vaccination enlists few new T cells.

V shed 0 bases and J shed 7 bases, with 16 bases lying between them. CDR1 is SNHLY and CDR2 is FYNNEI in the germline V gene. CDR3 size: 15 residues. This receptor was identified in a man aged 50-60 years who received an inactivated influenza vaccine. The V call is TRBV2, the J call TRBJ2-7; D call uncertain. The sample was PBMCs from blood, taken roughly 12 days after vaccination. For the CDR3, the DNA is TGTGCCAGCAGTGAAGCGAATCCTCCGATTGATGAGCAGTACTTC. Translated, it gives CASSEANPPIDEQYF.